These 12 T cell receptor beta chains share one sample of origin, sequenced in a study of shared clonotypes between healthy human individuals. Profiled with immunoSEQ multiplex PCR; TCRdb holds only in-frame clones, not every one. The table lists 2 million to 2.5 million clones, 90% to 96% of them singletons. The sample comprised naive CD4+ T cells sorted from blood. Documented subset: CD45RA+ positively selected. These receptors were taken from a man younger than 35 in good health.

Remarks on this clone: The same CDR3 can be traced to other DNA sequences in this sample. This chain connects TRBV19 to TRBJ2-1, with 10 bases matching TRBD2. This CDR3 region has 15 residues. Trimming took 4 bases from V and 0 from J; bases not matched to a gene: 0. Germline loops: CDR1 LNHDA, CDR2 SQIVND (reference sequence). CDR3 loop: CASSTSGSSYNEQFF. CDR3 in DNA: TGTGCCAGTAGTACTAGCGGGAGCTCCTACAATGAGCAGTTCTTC. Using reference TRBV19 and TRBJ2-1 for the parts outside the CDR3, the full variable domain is DGGITQSPKYLFRKEGQNVTLSCEQNLNHDAMYWYRQDPGQGLRLIYYSQIVNDFQKGDIAEGYSVSREKKESFPLTVTSAQKNPTAFYLCASSTSGSSYNEQFFGPGTRLTVL.

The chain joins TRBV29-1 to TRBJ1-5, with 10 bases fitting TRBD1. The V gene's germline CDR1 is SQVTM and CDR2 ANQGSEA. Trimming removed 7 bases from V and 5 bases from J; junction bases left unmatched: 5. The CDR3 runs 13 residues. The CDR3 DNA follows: TGCAGCGCTGGCGGGACAGGGGATCAGCCCCAGCATTTT. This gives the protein CSAGGTGDQPQHF.

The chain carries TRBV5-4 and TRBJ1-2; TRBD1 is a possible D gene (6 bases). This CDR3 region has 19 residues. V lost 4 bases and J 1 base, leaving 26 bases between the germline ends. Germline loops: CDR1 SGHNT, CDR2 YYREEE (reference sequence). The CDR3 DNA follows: TGTGCCAGCAGCCAATCATCGACAGGAAAACCCTTAATTAACTATGGCTACACCTTC. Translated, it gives CASSQSSTGKPLINYGYTF.

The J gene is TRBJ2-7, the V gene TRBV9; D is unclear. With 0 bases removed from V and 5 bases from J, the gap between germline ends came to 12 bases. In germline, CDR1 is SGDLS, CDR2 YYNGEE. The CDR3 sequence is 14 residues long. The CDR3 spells CASSVDSWVDEQYF. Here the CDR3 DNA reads TGTGCCAGCAGCGTAGACTCCTGGGTGGACGAGCAGTACTTC. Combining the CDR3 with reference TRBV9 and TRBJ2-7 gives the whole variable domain DSGVTQTPKHLITATGQRVTLRCSPRSGDLSVYWYQQSLDQGLQFLIQYYNGEERAKGNILERFSAQQFPDLHSELNLSSLELGDSALYFCASSVDSWVDEQYFGPGTRLTVT.

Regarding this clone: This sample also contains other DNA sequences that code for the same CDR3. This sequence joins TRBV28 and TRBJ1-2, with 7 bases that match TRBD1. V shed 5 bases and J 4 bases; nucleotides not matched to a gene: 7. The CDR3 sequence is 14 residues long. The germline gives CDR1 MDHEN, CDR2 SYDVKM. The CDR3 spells CASSLTGVGYGYTF. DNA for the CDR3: TGTGCCAGCAGTCTAACAGGGGTGGGCTATGGCTACACCTTC.

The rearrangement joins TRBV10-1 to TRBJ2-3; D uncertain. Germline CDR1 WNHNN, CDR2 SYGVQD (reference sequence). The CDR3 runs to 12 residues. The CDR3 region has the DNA TGCGCTTCAGGAGCCCGCCCAGATACGCAGTATTTT. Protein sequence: CASGARPDTQYF.

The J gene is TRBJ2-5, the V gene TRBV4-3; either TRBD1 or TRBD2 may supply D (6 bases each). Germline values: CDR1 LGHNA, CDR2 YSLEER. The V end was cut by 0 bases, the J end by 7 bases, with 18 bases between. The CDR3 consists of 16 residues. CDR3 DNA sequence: TGCGCCAGCAGCCAAGATTGGGGGGACATCCGAAGGACCCAGTACTTC. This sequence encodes CASSQDWGDIRRTQYF.

Written as DNA, the CDR3 is TGTGCCAGCAGCCCGGGTAGGGGCCGCACAGATACGCAGTATTTT. Translation: CASSPGRGRTDTQYF. The V call is TRBV6-6, the J call TRBJ2-3; TRBD1 might be the D (5 bases). The V end was cut by 6 bases, the J end by 1 base, with 14 bases between. This CDR3 contains 15 residues. CDR1 MNHNY and CDR2 SVGAGI come from the germline V gene (reference sequence).

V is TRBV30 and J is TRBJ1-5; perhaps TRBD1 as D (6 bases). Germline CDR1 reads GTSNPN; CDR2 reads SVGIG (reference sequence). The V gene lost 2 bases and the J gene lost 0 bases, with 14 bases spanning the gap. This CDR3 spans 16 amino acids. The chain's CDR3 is CAWSPTGQYSNQPQHF. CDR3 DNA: TGTGCCTGGAGTCCGACTGGACAGTATAGCAATCAGCCCCAGCATTTT.

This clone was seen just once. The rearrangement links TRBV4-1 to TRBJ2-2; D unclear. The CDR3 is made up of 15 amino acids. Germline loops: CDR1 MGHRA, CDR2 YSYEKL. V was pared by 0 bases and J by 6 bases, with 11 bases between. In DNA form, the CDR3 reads TGCGCCAGCAGCCAAGATATCGGGTGGGCCGGGGAGCTGTTTTTT. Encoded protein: CASSQDIGWAGELFF.

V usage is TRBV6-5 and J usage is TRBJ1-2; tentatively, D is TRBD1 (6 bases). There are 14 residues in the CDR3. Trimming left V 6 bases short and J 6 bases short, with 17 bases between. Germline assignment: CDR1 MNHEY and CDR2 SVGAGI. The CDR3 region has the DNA TGTGCCAGCAGCAGGCAGGGGTCGAGTGATGGCTACACCTTC. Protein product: CASSRQGSSDGYTF.

The CDR3 region has the DNA TGTGCCACCAGCTGGCTCCAGGGGGTGAACGAAAAACTGTTTTTT. Protein sequence: CATSWLQGVNEKLFF. The chain is built from TRBV15 and TRBJ1-4, with TRBD1 identical over 7 bases. The CDR3 is made up of 15 amino acids. CDR1 and CDR2 from the germline V gene are LNHNV and YYDKDF (reference sequence). V gave up 5 bases and J gave up 8 bases; unmatched junction bases: 11. Based on the CDR3 plus reference TRBV15 and TRBJ1-4, the full variable domain is DAMVIQNPRYQVTQFGKPVTLSCSQTLNHNVMYWYQQKSSQAPKLLFHYYDKDFNNEADTPDNFQSRRPNTSFCFLDIRSPGLGDTAMYLCATSWLQGVNEKLFFGSGTQLSVL.